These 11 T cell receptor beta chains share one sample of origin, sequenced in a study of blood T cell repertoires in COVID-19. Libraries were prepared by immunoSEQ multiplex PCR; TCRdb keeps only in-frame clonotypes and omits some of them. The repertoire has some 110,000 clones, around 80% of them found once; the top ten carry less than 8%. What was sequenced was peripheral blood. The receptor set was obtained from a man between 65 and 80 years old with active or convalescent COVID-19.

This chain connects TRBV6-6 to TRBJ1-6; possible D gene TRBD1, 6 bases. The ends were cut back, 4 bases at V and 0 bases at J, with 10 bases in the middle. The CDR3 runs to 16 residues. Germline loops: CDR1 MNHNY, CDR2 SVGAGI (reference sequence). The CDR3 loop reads CASSSQGSSYNSPLHF. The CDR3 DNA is TGTGCCAGCAGTTCACAGGGCAGCTCCTATAATTCACCCCTCCACTTT.

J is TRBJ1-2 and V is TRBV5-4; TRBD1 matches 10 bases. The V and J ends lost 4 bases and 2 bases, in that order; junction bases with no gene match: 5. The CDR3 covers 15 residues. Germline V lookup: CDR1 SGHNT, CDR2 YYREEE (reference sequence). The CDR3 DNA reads TGTGCCAGCAGCAATTCGGGACAGGGGAACTATGGCTACACCTTC. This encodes CASSNSGQGNYGYTF.

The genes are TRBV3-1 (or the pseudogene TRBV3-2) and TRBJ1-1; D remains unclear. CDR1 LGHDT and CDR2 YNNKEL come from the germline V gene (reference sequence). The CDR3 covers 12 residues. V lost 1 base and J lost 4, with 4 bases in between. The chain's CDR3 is CASSQVFTEAFF. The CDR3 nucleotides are TGTGCCAGCAGCCAAGTATTCACTGAAGCTTTCTTT.

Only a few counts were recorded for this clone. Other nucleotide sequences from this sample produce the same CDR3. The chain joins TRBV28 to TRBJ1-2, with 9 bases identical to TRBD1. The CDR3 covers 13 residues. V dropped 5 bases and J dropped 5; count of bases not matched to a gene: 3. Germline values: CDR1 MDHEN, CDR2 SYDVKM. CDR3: CASSLGQGYGYTF. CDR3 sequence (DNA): TGTGCCAGCAGTCTCGGACAGGGGTATGGCTACACCTTC.

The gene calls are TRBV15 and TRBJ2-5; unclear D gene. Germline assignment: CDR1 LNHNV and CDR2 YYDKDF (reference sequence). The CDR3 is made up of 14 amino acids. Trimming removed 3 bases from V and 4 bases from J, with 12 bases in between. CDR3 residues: CATSRVRLGETQYF. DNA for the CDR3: TGTGCCACCAGCAGGGTGAGGCTGGGAGAGACCCAGTACTTC. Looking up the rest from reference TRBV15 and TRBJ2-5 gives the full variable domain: DAMVIQNPRYQVTQFGKPVTLSCSQTLNHNVMYWYQQKSSQAPKLLFHYYDKDFNNEADTPDNFQSRRPNTSFCFLDIRSPGLGDTAMYLCATSRVRLGETQYFGPGTRLLVL.

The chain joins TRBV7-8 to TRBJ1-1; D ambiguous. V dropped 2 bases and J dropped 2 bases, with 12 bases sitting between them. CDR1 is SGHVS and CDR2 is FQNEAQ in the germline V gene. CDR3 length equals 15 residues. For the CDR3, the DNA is TGTGCCAGCAGCTTATCAGGAGGGTTTAACACTGAAGCTTTCTTT. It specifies CASSLSGGFNTEAFF.

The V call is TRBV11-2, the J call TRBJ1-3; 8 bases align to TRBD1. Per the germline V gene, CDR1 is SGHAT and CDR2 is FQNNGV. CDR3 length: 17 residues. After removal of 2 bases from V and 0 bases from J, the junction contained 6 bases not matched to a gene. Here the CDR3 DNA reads TGTGCCAGCAGCTTACCCCCTGGACAGGGCTCTGGAAACACCATATATTTT. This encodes CASSLPPGQGSGNTIYF.

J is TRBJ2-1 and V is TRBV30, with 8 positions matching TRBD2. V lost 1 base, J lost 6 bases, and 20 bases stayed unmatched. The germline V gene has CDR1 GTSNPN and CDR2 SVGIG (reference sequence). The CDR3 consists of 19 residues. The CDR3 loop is CAWSGSLRAGGPLLNEQFF. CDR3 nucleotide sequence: TGTGCCTGGAGTGGTTCGCTGCGGGCGGGGGGCCCCCTCCTCAATGAGCAGTTCTTC.

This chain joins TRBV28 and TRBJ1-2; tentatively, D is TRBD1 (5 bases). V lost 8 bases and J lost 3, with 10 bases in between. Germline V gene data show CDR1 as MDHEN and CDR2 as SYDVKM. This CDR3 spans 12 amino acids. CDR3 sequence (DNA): TGTGCCAGCGGGGCCAGGGACTATGGCTACACCTTC. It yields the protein CASGARDYGYTF.

CDR3 sequence (DNA): TGTGCCACCAGCAGAGATCTTAGCGGGAGGAGGGGTAGCACAGATACGCAGTATTTT. Its translation: CATSRDLSGRRGSTDTQYF. This chain uses TRBV15 with TRBJ2-3, with 10 bases matching TRBD2. The CDR3 runs to 19 residues. V lost 0 bases and J lost 0; bases outside the gene matches: 9. Germline V gives CDR1 LNHNV, CDR2 YYDKDF (reference sequence).

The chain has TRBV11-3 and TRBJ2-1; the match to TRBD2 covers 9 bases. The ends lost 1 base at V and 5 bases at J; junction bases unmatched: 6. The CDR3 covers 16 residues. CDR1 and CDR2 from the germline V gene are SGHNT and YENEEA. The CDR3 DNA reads TGTGCCAGCAGCTTAGTGGGCGGGGGGGCCCACAATGAGCAGTTCTTC. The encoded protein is CASSLVGGGAHNEQFF.